This T cell receptor (beta chain) was captured in a study of T cell responses to AZD1222 COVID-19 vaccine. Findings and limits, study-wide: Mostly white British, mostly female donors; authors suggested clonal diversity may be underestimated. The study found Spike-specific TCR breadth and depth rose after two AZD1222 doses.

Concerning this clone itself: Its antigen remains unknown.

TCRdb keeps only in-frame clones here, not all; method: immunoSEQ multiplex PCR. The repertoire includes 120,000 to 150,000 clones, approximately 90% of them detected once, and approximately 9% sits in the top ten. The CDR3 covers 13 residues. Germline V gene lookup returns CDR1 SGHNT and CDR2 YYREEE (reference sequence). With 3 bases removed from V and 1 base from J, the gap between germline ends came to 7 bases. This sequence was found in an adult who received the AZD1222 COVID-19 vaccine. This material consisted of peripheral blood, taken 28 days after the second AZD1222 dose. This chain joins TRBV5-4 and TRBJ1-1; possible D gene TRBD1, 5 bases. Here the CDR3 reads CASSWTTNTEAFF. The CDR3 DNA is TGTGCCAGCAGCTGGACAACGAACACTGAAGCTTTCTTT. The complete variable domain, with remaining parts taken from reference TRBV5-4 and TRBJ1-1, reads ETGVTQSPTHLIKTRGQQVTLRCSSQSGHNTVSWYQQALGQGPQFIFQYYREEENGRGNFPPRFSGLQFPNYSSELNVNALELDDSALYLCASSWTTNTEAFFGQGTRLTVV.